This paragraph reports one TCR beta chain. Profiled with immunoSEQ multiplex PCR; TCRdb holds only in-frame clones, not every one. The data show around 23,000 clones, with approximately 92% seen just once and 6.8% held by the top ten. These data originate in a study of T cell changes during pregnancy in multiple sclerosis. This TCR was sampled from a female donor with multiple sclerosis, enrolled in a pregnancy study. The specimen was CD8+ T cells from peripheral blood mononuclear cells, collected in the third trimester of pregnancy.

CDR3 nucleotides: TGTGCCAGCAGCGCCCCAACAGGGAACGAGCAGTACTTC. Amino acid sequence: CASSAPTGNEQYF. The chain recombines TRBV9 with TRBJ2-7, with a weak D call TRBD1 (6 bases). With 3 bases removed from V and 5 bases from J, the gap between germline ends came to 12 bases. Germline CDR1 reads SGDLS; CDR2 reads YYNGEE. This CDR3 is 13 amino acids long.